The entry below gives a single TCR beta chain sequence along with its context. The target antigen is unknown. The data are from a study of cytomegalovirus exposure and HLA in healthy donors. Study-wide results and caveats: Associated with cytomegalovirus, according to the listing, were around 160 TCR beta chains.

PCR was performed using 60 Vbeta and 13 Jbeta primers. The repertoire was sequenced with immunoSEQ multiplex PCR; TCRdb's copy has only in-frame clones and lacks some. The sample yields about 91,000 clones, about 68% seen once. Source material: PBMCs. The TCR sequence derives from a human donor in good health.

CDR3 coding DNA: TGTGCCAGCAGCTTCACAGGGGGTCCGGGTCAGCCCCAGCATTTT. The encoded protein is CASSFTGGPGQPQHF. The rearrangement joins TRBV7-2 to TRBJ1-5, with 8 bases lining up with TRBD1. Germline loops: CDR1 SGHTA, CDR2 FQGNSA. After removal of 3 bases from V and 6 bases from J, the junction contained 7 bases not matched to a gene. This CDR3 is 15 amino acids long. Using reference TRBV7-2 and TRBJ1-5 for the parts outside the CDR3, the full variable domain is GAGVSQSPSNKVTEKGKDVELRCDPISGHTALYWYRQSLGQGLEFLIYFQGNSAPDKSGLPSDRFSAERTGGSVSTLTIQRTQQEDSAVYLCASSFTGGPGQPQHFGDGTRLSIL.